Given below is one TCR beta chain in context. The data derive from a study of blood T cell repertoires in COVID-19. Study summary: Donors in the United States, Italy and Spain gave samples during acute or convalescent COVID-19.

In germline, CDR1 is LNHDA, CDR2 SQIVND (reference sequence). Deletions cut 0 bases from V and 4 bases from J, with 19 bases between. CDR3 length: 17 amino acids. Cohorts were assigned according to the clinical history that participants reported. No more than 2 weeks before study entry, exposed participants had met a case of COVID-19. Assay: immunoSEQ multiplex PCR; the TCRdb copy retains only in-frame clones and omits some. Altogether some 270,000 clones are present, roughly 81% being singletons, with the ten largest covering about 6.9%. The sequence derives from a woman in her fifties or sixties who had been exposed to COVID-19. Source material: PBMCs or T cells enriched from blood (not recorded which). The chain has TRBV19 and TRBJ2-7; D might be TRBD2 (5 bases). CDR3 in DNA: TGTGCCAGTAGTATAGAGGGGATACTCGGCGGGCATTACGAGCAGTACTTC. Translation gives CASSIEGILGGHYEQYF.